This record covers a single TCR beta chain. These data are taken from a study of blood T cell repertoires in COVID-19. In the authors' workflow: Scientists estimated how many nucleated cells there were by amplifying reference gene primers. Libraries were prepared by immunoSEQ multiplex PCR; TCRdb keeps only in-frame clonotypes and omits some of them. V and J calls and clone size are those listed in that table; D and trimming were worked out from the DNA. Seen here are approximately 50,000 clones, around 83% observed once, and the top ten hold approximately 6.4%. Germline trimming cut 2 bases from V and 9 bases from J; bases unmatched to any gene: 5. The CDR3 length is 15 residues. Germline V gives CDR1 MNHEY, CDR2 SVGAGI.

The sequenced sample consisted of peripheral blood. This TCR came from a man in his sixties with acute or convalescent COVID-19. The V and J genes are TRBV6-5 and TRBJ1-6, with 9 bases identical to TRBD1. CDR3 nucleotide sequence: TGTGCCAGCAGTTACGGTCCGACAGGGGGTTCACCCCTCCACTTT. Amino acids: CASSYGPTGGSPLHF.